This paragraph reports one T cell receptor beta chain. As yet, its antigen is unknown. The V and J ends lost 5 bases and 4 bases, in that order; junction bases with no gene match: 13. This CDR3 has 18 residues. Germline CDR1 MDHEN, CDR2 SYDVKM. The data stem from a study of T cell responses to AZD1222 COVID-19 vaccine. Study-level points and caveats: Among spike-specific TCRs, nearly half reportedly target unmutated variant regions. Vaccine-associated CD4 TCRs spanned spike, dominant at 160-218 and 743-854. Repertoires were collected only later (after the peak T cell response had occurred). Clonal diversity was possibly underestimated, and white British individuals and females predominated among donors.

Only in-frame clones appear in the TCRdb table, and some are missing; sequencing was by immunoSEQ multiplex PCR. Among around 140,000 clones, more than 85% were seen once, and the ten largest hold 12%. V is TRBV28 and J is TRBJ2-3; the match to TRBD2 covers 12 bases. The starting material was peripheral blood, obtained after recovery from COVID-19. This clonotype was obtained from an adult who had recovered from COVID-19. This chain's CDR3 is CASSPRLAGVSFSDTQYF. As DNA, the CDR3 is TGTGCCAGCAGTCCCCGACTAGCGGGAGTTTCGTTCTCAGATACGCAGTATTTT. Combining the CDR3 with reference TRBV28 and TRBJ2-3 gives the whole variable domain DVKVTQSSRYLVKRTGEKVFLECVQDMDHENMFWYRQDPGLGLRLIYFSYDVKMKEKGDIPEGYSVSREKKERFSLILESASTNQTSMYLCASSPRLAGVSFSDTQYFGPGTRLTVL.